What follows is one T cell receptor (beta chain) and its context. The antigen is not known. At one boundary the junction diverges from the germline segment, which might be a read error. This record comes from a study of circulating CD8 cells and anti-PD-1 response in melanoma. Study conclusions and caveats: A small cohort with few responders supplied the baseline and M1 comparisons.

Live CD3+CD8+TCRalphabeta+ cells were sorted into four subsets by PD-1 and/or TIGIT. The CDR3 covers 13 residues. Germline assignment: CDR1 MNHEY and CDR2 SMNVEV (reference sequence). Each library started from around 14 ng of total RNA using the QIAseq Immune Repertoire TCR panel. From the reads, TCRdb called clonotypes with MiXCR, one entry per CDR3 protein. The data hold approximately 150 distinct CDR3 sequences, with over 9.5% observed a single time. Sequenced here: CD8+ T cells from PBMCs, sampled at baseline or after one month of anti-PD-1 therapy (not recorded which). The origin of this receptor is a human donor with melanoma. The chain has TRBV27 and TRBJ1-5; D not resolved. The CDR3 DNA follows: TGTGGCAGCAGGTTAACCGGGCATCAGCCCCAGCATTTT. Translated: CGSRLTGHQPQHF.